This TCR beta chain originates from a study of control samples from healthy donors and cancer patients. The CDR3 has 13 amino acids. The germline V and J ends were trimmed by 5 bases and 4 bases, with 11 bases remaining between them. Repertoires were generated with immunoSEQ multiplex PCR, while TCRdb's copy carries only in-frame clones and drops some. The data show approximately 130,000 clones, with 70% to 90% seen just once and 30% to 40% held by the top ten. The sequence was collected from a man aged 50 or older in good health. Specimen: blood. This chain links TRBV12-3 or TRBV12-4 with TRBJ1-1; D unresolved. The CDR3 sequence is CASSISPFTEAFF. DNA of the CDR3: TGTGCCAGCAGTATAAGCCCGTTCACTGAAGCTTTCTTT.